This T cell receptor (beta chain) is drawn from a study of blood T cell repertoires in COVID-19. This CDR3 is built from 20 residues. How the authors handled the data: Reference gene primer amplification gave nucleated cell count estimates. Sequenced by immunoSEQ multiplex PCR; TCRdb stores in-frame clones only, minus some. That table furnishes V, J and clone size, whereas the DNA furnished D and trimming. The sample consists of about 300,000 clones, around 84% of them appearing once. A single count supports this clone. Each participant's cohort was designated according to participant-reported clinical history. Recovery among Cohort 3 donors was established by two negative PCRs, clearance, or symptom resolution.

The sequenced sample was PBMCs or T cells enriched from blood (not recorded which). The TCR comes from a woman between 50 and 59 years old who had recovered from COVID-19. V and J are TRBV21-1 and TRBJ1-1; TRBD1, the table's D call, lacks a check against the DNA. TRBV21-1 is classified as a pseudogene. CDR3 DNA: TGTGCCAGCAGCTCCTCTCCCGGGCAGGGGGCGAGCTTGAGGAACACTGAAGCTTTCTTT. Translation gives CASSSSPGQGASLRNTEAFF.